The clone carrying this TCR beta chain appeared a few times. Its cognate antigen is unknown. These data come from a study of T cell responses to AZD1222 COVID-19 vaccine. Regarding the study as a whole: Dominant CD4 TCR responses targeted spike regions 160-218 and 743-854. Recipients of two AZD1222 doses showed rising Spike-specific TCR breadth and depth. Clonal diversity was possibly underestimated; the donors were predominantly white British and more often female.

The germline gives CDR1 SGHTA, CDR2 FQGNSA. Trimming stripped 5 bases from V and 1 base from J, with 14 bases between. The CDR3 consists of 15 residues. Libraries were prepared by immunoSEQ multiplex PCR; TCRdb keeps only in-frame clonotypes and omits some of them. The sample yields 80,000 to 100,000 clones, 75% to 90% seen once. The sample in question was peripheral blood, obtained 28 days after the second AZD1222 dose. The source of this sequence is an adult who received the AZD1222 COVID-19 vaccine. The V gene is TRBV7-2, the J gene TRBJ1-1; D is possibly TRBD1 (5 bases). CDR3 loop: CASSPVFRANTEAFF. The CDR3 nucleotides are TGTGCCAGCAGCCCCGTCTTCAGGGCGAACACTGAAGCTTTCTTT.